Listed below are T cell receptor beta chains from one sample, sequenced in a study of identifying expanded T cells in peripheral blood. Here immunoSEQ multiplex PCR was the method, and the copy in TCRdb shows in-frame clones only, minus some. The data hold roughly 100,000 clones, with around 89% observed a single time. Sequencing used blood. These receptor sequences come from a person between 18 and 70 years old in good health. CDR3s include the opening cysteine and the closing phenylalanine or tryptophan. Each record gives: V gene, J gene, CDR3 protein.

V gene: TRBV6-6; J gene: TRBJ2-1; CDR3 protein: CASRVGIGNEQFF
V gene: TRBV6-1; J gene: TRBJ1-6; CDR3 protein: CASSDWGYNSPLHF
V gene: TRBV19; J gene: TRBJ2-1; CDR3 protein: CASSIPSSYNEQFF
V gene: TRBV9; J gene: TRBJ1-4; CDR3 protein: CASSPRQSATNEKLFF
V gene: TRBV11-2; J gene: TRBJ2-3; CDR3 protein: CASSPLAGTDTQYF
V gene: TRBV2; J gene: TRBJ2-7; CDR3 protein: CASYRDRYNEQYF
V gene: TRBV2; J gene: TRBJ2-1; CDR3 protein: CATRRGNNEQFF
V gene: TRBV5-5; J gene: TRBJ2-3; CDR3 protein: CASSLYDRISTDTQYF
V gene: TRBV6-1; J gene: TRBJ1-5; CDR3 protein: CASIERYSNQPQHF
V gene: TRBV10-2; J gene: TRBJ1-5; CDR3 protein: CASSVYRGDLSNQPQHF
V gene: TRBV28; J gene: TRBJ1-2; CDR3 protein: CASSLGAGGYGYTF
V gene: TRBV7-9; J gene: TRBJ1-2; CDR3 protein: CASSLSDRVPLYGYTF
V gene: TRBV7-2; J gene: TRBJ1-2; CDR3 protein: CASSPGADGYTF
V gene: TRBV14; J gene: TRBJ2-7; CDR3 protein: CASSPLDGSLNEQYF
V gene: TRBV7-3; J gene: TRBJ2-3; CDR3 protein: CASSLIGADTQYF
V gene: TRBV10-3; J gene: TRBJ1-2; CDR3 protein: CAIQASASTYGYTF
V gene: TRBV5-4; J gene: TRBJ1-2; CDR3 protein: CASSPPGGGTDYGYTF
V gene: TRBV5-4; J gene: TRBJ2-7; CDR3 protein: CASSWGTSGPGSYEQYF
V gene: TRBV28; J gene: TRBJ1-1; CDR3 protein: CASSGAVTGNTEAFF
V gene: TRBV6-1; J gene: TRBJ2-1; CDR3 protein: CASSPGYRGQFF
V gene: TRBV15; J gene: TRBJ2-7; CDR3 protein: CATRTAGSYEQYF
V gene: TRBV18; J gene: TRBJ1-2; CDR3 protein: CASSNNRGRDGYTF
V gene: TRBV19; J gene: TRBJ1-1; CDR3 protein: CASSIGANTEAFF
V gene: TRBV5-8; J gene: TRBJ2-7; CDR3 protein: CASSWDRAYEQYF
V gene: TRBV9; J gene: TRBJ1-2; CDR3 protein: CASRRPGTNYGYTF
V gene: TRBV2; J gene: TRBJ2-3; CDR3 protein: CASSYTDTQYF
V gene: TRBV10-3; J gene: TRBJ1-3; CDR3 protein: CAIGGTGYSGNTIYF
V gene: TRBV21-1; J gene: TRBJ2-3; CDR3 protein: CASSKASPGADTQYF